This T cell receptor (beta chain) was sequenced in a study of blood T cell repertoires in COVID-19. Measured with immunoSEQ multiplex PCR; TCRdb has only the in-frame clones, and not every one. The table has more than 90,000 clones, around 80% seen once. The V gene's germline CDR1 is SGHVS and CDR2 FNYEAQ. This CDR3 is 17 amino acids long. The junction had 10 bases not matched to a gene; V was cut back by 5 bases and J by 3 bases. This receptor was taken from a man aged 80 or over with acute or convalescent COVID-19. Sequencing was performed on peripheral blood. The chain couples TRBV7-6 to TRBJ2-3; 11 bases line up with TRBD1. The CDR3 coding sequence is TGTGCCAGCAGCCCTTTAACGGGGACAGGGGGAACAGATACGCAGTATTTT. The encoded protein is CASSPLTGTGGTDTQYF.